Sequencing of this TCR beta chain was carried out in a study of radiotherapy plus CTLA-4 blockade in lung cancer. Study information: Approximately 18% of patients responded objectively, and around 32% achieved disease control.

Concerning this clone: The antigen is undetermined.

General study points: Clones of tumor-derived TCRs expanded in blood after radiotherapy plus ipilimumab. The authors reported that early blood T cell clone dynamics, with interferon-beta, best predicted response.

With ipilimumab providing CTLA-4 blockade, focal radiation was administered to patients who had chemo-refractory metastatic non-small-cell lung cancer. Clones were sequenced by immunoSEQ multiplex PCR, and TCRdb holds only the in-frame ones, with some missing. The sample has some 100,000 clones, just under 80% seen once; the top ten hold around 4.8%. The V gene lost 8 bases and the J gene lost 0 bases, with 10 bases spanning the gap. This CDR3 spans 13 amino acids. CDR1 and CDR2 from the germline V gene are MNHEY and SMNVEV (reference sequence). The receptor was derived from a human donor with non-small cell lung cancer who had a partial response to radiotherapy plus ipilimumab. Sequenced here: peripheral blood, sampled from a patient treated with radiotherapy plus ipilimumab. V is TRBV27 and J is TRBJ1-1; no firm D call. CDR3 residues: CASRRNMNTEAFF. The CDR3 DNA reads as TGTGCCAGCCGCCGCAACATGAACACTGAAGCTTTCTTT.